Listed below are T cell receptor beta chains from one sample, sequenced in a study of blood T cell repertoires in COVID-19. TCRdb's copy holds only in-frame clones and misses some; the assay was immunoSEQ multiplex PCR. The table has about 290,000 clones, over 80% seen once. The sequenced sample consisted of peripheral blood. These receptors came from a woman aged 45-60 years with active or convalescent COVID-19. Both conserved end residues are part of each CDR3. A D gene is named only where the DNA matches it firmly. Where a row states a size, it is once, few, many or the class of an expanded clone; other rows omit it.

d_call	clone_size	v_call	j_call	cdr3_nt	cdr3_aa
TRBD1	.	TRBV29-1	TRBJ1-2	TGCAGCGTGGCCGGGACAGAGAACCATAACTATGGCTACACCTTC	CSVAGTENHNYGYTF
TRBD2	.	TRBV7-6	TRBJ2-7	TGTGCCAGCAGCCCCCGTCTTAGCGGGAGTTTCGCCGAGCAGTACTTC	CASSPRLSGSFAEQYF
.	.	TRBV21-1	TRBJ2-7	TGTGCCAGCAGCAAATCTGAGAACTACGAGCAGTACTTC	CASSKSENYEQYF
.	.	TRBV7-9	TRBJ1-2	TGTGCCAGCAGCCCCCTCGGTGGCTACACCTTC	CASSPLGGYTF
.	.	TRBV4-2	TRBJ1-1	TGTGCCAGCAGCCAAGATCTGGGTCGGGGGAGGATGAACACTGAAGCTTTCTTT	CASSQDLGRGRMNTEAFF
TRBD1	.	TRBV27	TRBJ1-1	TGTGCCAGCAAGGAGACAGGGTTGAATGAAGCTTTCTTT	CASKETGLNEAFF
.	.	TRBV15	TRBJ1-4	TGTGCCACCAGCACATACAGGAAGGGAGGGCATGAAAAACTGTTTTTT	CATSTYRKGGHEKLFF
TRBD1	once	TRBV5-1	TRBJ2-1	TGCGCCAGCAGCCCCATAGGACAGGGGATCGATGAGCAGTTCTTC	CASSPIGQGIDEQFF
.	.	TRBV19	TRBJ2-2	TGTGCCAGTAGTATAGTGGGCGTGAACACCGGGGAGCTGTTTTTT	CASSIVGVNTGELFF
.	.	TRBV19	TRBJ1-1	TGTGCCAGTAGGCAACCAAGACAGCCAATTGAAGCTTTCTTT	CASRQPRQPIEAFF
TRBD1	once	TRBV5-1	TRBJ1-3	TGCGCCAGCAGCCCCCAGACAGGGGCGAGCTCTGGAAACACCATATATTTT	CASSPQTGASSGNTIYF
.	.	TRBV28	TRBJ2-6	TGTGCCAGCAGTTTACGGAGGGACTCAGGGGGCTCTGGGGCCAACGTCCTGACTTTC	CASSLRRDSGGSGANVLTF
.	.	TRBV3-1/TRBV3-2	TRBJ2-7	TGTGCCAGCAGCGATCTTTACAACTACGAGCAGTACTTC	CASSDLYNYEQYF
TRBD1	.	TRBV19	TRBJ2-5	TGTGCCAGTAGTAAGTTGGACAGGGGGATAGAGACCCAGTACTTC	CASSKLDRGIETQYF
TRBD1	once	TRBV6-6	TRBJ1-1	TGTGCCAGCAGTTGGCCGACAGGGGATGCTTTCTTT	CASSWPTGDAFF
TRBD2	.	TRBV5-1	TRBJ2-7	TGCGCCAGCAGCTTGTCGGGAGGGTCCCACGAGCAGTACTTC	CASSLSGGSHEQYF
TRBD1	.	TRBV28	TRBJ1-5	TGTGCCAGCAGTTTGTGGGTAGGACAGGGCCATCAGCCCCAGCATTTT	CASSLWVGQGHQPQHF
.	.	TRBV29-1	TRBJ1-4	TGCAGCGCCTCTAAGACAGGATTAGATGAAAAACTGTTTTTT	CSASKTGLDEKLFF
.	once	TRBV19	TRBJ1-6	TGTGCCAGTAGTTCGCCTCAGAGGGGGAGAGCCCTGTCGGATCTCCACTTT	CASSSPQRGRALSDLHF
TRBD1	once	TRBV6-5	TRBJ2-2	TGTGCCAGCAGTTTGGGACAGGAGCTTACCGGGGAGCTGTTTTTT	CASSLGQELTGELFF
TRBD1	.	TRBV15	TRBJ2-1	TGTGCCACCAATACACAGGGGGCCTCCTACAATGAGCAGTTCTTC	CATNTQGASYNEQFF
TRBD1	.	TRBV28	TRBJ1-5	TGTGCCAGCAGTGATGACAGGGGCAATCAGCCCCAGCATTTT	CASSDDRGNQPQHF
.	.	TRBV7-8	TRBJ1-6	TGTGCCAGCAGCTTAGGGGCAGGCATGTATAATTCACCCCTCCACTTT	CASSLGAGMYNSPLHF
TRBD1	.	TRBV3-1/TRBV3-2	TRBJ1-6	TGTGCCAGCAGACAGCGGACAGGGGTTTTTCGGGCGAGCTCCTATAATTCACCCCTCCACTTT	CASRQRTGVFRASSYNSPLHF
TRBD1	few	TRBV6-5	TRBJ1-5	TGTGCCAGCAGTTTTTCCGGGACAGGCAATCAGCCCCAGCATTTT	CASSFSGTGNQPQHF
TRBD1	many	TRBV19	TRBJ1-5	TGTGCCAGTAGTATACAAGACAGGGGCAATCAGCCCCAGCATTTT	CASSIQDRGNQPQHF
TRBD2	once	TRBV9	TRBJ2-5	TGTGCCAGCAGCGTAGAAGCGGGAGGTATCGAGACCCAGTACTTC	CASSVEAGGIETQYF
TRBD1	.	TRBV5-1	TRBJ1-2	TGCGCCAGCAGCTCACCCGGGACAGGGGGACCTGGTGGCTACACCTTC	CASSSPGTGGPGGYTF
.	.	TRBV28	TRBJ2-7	TGTGCCAGCAGTCTTTCTACGTTCTACGAGCAGTACTTC	CASSLSTFYEQYF